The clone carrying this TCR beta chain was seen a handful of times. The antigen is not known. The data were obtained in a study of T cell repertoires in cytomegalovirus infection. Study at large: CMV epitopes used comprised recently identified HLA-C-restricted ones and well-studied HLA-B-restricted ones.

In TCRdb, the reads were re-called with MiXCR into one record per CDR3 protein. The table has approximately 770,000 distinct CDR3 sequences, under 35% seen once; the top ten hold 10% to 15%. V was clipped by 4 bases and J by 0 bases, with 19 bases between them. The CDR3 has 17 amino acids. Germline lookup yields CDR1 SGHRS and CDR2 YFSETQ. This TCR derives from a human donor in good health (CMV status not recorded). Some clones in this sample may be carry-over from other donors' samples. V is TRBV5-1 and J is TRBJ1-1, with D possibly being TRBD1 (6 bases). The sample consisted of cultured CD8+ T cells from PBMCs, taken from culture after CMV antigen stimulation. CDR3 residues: CASSPMDSVILNTEAFF. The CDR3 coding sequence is TGCGCCAGCAGCCCCATGGACAGCGTAATTTTGAACACTGAAGCTTTCTTT.